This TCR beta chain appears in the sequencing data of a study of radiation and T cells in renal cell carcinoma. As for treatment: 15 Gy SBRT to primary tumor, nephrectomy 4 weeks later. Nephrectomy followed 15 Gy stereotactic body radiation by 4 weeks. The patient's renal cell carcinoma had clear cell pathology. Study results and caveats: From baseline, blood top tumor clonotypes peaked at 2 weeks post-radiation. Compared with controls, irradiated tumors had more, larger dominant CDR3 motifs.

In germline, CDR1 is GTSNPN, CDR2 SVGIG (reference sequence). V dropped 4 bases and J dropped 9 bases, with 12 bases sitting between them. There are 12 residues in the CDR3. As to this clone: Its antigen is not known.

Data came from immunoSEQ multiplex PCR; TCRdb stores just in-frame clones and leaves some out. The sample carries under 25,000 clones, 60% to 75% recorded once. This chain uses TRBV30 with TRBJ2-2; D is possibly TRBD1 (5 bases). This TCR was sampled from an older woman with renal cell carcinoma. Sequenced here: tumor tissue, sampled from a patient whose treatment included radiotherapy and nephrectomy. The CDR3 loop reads CAWKQAERELFF. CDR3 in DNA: TGTGCCTGGAAACAGGCGGAAAGGGAGCTGTTTTTT. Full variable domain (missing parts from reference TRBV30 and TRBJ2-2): SQTIHQWPATLVQPVGSPLSLECTVEGTSNPNLYWYRQAAGRGLQLLFYSVGIGQISSEVPQNLSASRPQDRQFILSSKKLLLSDSGFYLCAWKQAERELFFGEGSRLTVL.